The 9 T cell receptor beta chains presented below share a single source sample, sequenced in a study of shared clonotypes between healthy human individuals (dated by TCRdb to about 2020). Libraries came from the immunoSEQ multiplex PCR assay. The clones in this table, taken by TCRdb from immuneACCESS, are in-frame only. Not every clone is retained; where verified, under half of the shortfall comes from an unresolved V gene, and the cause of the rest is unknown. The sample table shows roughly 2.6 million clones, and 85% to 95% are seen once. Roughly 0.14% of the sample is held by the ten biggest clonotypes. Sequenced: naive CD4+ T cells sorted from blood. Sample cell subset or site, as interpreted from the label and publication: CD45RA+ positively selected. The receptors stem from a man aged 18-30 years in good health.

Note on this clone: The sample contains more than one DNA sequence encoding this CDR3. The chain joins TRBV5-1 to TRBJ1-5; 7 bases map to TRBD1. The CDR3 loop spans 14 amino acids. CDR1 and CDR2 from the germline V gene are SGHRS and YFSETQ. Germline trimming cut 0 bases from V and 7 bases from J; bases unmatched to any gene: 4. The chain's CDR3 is CASSLEGAGQPQHF. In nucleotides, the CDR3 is TGCGCCAGCAGCTTGGAGGGGGCGGGGCAGCCCCAGCATTTT.

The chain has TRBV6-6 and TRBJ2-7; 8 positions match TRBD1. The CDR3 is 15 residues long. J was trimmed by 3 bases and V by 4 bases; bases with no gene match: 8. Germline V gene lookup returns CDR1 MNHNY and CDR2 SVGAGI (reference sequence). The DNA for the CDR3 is TGTGCCAGCAGTTTAAAACAGGGGGTAAGCTACGAGCAGTACTTC. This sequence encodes CASSLKQGVSYEQYF.

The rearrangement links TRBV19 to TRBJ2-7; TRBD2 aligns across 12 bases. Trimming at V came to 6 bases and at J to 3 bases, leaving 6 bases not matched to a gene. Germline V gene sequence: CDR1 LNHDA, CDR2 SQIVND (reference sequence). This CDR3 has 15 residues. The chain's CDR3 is CASRPTSGGGYEQYF. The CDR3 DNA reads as TGTGCCAGTAGACCGACTAGCGGGGGTGGCTACGAGCAGTACTTC.

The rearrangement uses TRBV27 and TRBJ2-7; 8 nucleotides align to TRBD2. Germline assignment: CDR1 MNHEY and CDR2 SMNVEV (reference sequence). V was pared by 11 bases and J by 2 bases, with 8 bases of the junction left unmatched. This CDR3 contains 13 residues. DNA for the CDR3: TGTGCCGCGGGGGGAGCGGGTACCTACGAGCAGTACTTC. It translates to CAAGGAGTYEQYF.

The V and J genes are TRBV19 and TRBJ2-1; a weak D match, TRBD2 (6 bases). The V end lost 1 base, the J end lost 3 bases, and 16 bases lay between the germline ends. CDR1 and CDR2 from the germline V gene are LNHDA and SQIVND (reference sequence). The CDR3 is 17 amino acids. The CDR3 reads CASSIVRRGFYYNEQFF. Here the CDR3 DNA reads TGTGCCAGTAGTATAGTGAGACGGGGGTTTTACTACAATGAGCAGTTCTTC.

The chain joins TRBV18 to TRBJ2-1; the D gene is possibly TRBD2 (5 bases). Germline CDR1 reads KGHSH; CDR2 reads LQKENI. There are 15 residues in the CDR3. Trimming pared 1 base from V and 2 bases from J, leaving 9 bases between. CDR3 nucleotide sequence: TGTGCCAGCTCACCACAAGCTAGCCCCTACAATGAGCAGTTCTTC. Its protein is CASSPQASPYNEQFF.

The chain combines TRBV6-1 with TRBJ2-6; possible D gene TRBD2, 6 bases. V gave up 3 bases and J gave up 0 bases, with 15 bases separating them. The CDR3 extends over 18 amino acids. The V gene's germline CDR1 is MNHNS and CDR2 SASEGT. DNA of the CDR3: TGTGCCAGCAGTGAGAGACTCGGGGGAAGCTCTGGGGCCAACGTCCTGACTTTC. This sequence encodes CASSERLGGSSGANVLTF.

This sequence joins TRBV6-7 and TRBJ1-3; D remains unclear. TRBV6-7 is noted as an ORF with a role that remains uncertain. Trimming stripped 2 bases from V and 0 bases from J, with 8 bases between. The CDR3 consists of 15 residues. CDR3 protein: CASSYRTDSGNTIYF. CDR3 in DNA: TGTGCCAGCAGTTACCGGACGGACTCTGGAAACACCATATATTTT.

DNA of the CDR3: TGTGCCAGCACCACGCTGGGCGGGAGTCGAGATACGCAGTATTTT. Its protein is CASTTLGGSRDTQYF. This chain connects TRBV7-2 to TRBJ2-3; 7 nucleotides align to TRBD2. The ends lost 7 bases at V and 5 bases at J; junction bases unmatched: 12. From germline, CDR1 is SGHTA and CDR2 FQGNSA. The CDR3 loop spans 15 amino acids.